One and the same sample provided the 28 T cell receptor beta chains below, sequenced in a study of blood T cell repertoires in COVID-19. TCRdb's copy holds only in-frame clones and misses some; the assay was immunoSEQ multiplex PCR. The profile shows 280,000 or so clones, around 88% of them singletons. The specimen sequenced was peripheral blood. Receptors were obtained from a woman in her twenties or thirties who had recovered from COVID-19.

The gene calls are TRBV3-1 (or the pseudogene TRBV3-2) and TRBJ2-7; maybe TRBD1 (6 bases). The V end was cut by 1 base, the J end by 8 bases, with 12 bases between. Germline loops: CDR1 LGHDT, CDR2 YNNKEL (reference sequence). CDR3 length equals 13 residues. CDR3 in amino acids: CASSQVLDSQQYF. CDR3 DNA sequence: TGTGCCAGCAGCCAAGTCCTGGACAGCCAGCAGTACTTC.

The CDR3 is CASSQPSTGNEQFF. CDR3 coding DNA: TGCGCCAGCAGCCAACCTAGTACTGGCAATGAGCAGTTCTTC. V and J are TRBV4-1 and TRBJ2-1, with D unclear. Germline CDR1 is MGHRA and CDR2 is YSYEKL. This CDR3 region has 14 residues. Between the trimmed V and J ends, which lost 2 bases and 6 bases, there was a span of 11 bases.

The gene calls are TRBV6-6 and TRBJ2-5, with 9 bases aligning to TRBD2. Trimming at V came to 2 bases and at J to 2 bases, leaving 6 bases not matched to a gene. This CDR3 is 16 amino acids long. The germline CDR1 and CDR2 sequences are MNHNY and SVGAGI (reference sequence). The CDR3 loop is CASSYGVAGDQETQYF. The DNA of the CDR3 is TGTGCCAGCAGTTACGGGGTAGCGGGGGATCAAGAGACCCAGTACTTC.

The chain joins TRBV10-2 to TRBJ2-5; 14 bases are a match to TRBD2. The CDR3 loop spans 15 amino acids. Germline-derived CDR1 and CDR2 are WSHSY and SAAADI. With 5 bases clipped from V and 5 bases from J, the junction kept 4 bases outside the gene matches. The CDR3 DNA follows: TGCGCCAGCAGTCCTCGACTAGCGGGAGGGGAGACCCAGTACTTC. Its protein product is CASSPRLAGGETQYF.

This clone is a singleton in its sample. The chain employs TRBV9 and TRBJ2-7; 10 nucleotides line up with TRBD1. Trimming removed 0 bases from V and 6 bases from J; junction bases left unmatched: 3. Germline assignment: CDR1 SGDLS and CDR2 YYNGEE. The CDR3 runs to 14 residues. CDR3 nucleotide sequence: TGTGCCAGCAGCGTAGGACAGGGGGCATCCGAGCAGTACTTC. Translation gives CASSVGQGASEQYF.

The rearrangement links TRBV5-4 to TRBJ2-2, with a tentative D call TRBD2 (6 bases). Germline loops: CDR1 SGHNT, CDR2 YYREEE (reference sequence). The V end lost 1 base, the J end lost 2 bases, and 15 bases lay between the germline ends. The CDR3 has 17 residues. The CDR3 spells CASSLLGRGSNTGELFF. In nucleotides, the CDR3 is TGTGCCAGCAGCTTGTTGGGGCGGGGTTCAAACACCGGGGAGCTGTTTTTT.

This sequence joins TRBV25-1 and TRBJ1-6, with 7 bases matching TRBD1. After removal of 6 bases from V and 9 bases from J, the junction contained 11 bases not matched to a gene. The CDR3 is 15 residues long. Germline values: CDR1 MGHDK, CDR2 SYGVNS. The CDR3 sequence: CASSPGAGGRSPLHF. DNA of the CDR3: TGTGCCAGCAGCCCAGGGGCAGGGGGTCGTTCACCCCTCCACTTT.

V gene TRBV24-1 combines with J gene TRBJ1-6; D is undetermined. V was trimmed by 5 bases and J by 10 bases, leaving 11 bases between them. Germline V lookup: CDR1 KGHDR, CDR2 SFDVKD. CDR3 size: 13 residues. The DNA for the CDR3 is TGTGCCACCAGTGCGGGTTCTGGATCACCCCTCCACTTT. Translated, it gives CATSAGSGSPLHF.

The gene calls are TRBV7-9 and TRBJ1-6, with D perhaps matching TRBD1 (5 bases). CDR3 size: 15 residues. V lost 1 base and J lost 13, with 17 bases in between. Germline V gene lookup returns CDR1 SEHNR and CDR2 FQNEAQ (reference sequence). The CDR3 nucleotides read TGTGCCAGCAGCTTAGAGGAGGGGCCCACGTCGCCCCTCCACTTT. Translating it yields CASSLEEGPTSPLHF.

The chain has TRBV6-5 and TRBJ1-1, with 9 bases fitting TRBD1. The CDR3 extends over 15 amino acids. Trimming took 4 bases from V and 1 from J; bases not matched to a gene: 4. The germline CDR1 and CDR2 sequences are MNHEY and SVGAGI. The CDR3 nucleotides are TGTGCCAGCAGTTGGGGACAGGGAGGGAACACTGAAGCTTTCTTT. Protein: CASSWGQGGNTEAFF.

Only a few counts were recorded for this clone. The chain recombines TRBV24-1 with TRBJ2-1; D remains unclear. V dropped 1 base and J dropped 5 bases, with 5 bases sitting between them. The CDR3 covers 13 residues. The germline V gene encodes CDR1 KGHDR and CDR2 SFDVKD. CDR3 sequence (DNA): TGTGCCACCAGTGATTTATCGGACAATGAGCAGTTCTTC. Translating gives CATSDLSDNEQFF.

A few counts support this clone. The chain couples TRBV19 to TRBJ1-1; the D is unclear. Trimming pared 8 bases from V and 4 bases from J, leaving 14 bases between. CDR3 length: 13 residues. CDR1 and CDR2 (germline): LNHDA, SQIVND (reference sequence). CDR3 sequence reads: CASGLFGGTEAFF. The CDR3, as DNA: TGTGCCAGTGGGCTGTTTGGAGGCACTGAAGCTTTCTTT.

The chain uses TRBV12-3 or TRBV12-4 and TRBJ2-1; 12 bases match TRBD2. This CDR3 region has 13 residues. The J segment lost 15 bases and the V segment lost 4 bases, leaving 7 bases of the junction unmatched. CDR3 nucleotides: TGTGCCAGCAGTTACCCTAGCGGGGGGGATCCGTTCTTC. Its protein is CASSYPSGGDPFF.

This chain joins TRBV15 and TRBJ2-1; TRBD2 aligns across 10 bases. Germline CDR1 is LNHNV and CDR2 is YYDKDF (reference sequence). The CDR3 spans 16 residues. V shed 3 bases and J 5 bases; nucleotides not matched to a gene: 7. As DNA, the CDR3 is TGTGCCACCAGCAGCTCAGAAAGCGGGAGGGACAATGAGCAGTTCTTC. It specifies CATSSSESGRDNEQFF. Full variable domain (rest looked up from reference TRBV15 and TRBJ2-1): DAMVIQNPRYQVTQFGKPVTLSCSQTLNHNVMYWYQQKSSQAPKLLFHYYDKDFNNEADTPDNFQSRRPNTSFCFLDIRSPGLGDTAMYLCATSSSESGRDNEQFFGPGTRLTVL.

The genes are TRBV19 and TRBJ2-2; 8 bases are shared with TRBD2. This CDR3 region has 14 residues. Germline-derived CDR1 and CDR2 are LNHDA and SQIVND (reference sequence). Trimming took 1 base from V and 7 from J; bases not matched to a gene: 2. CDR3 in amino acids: CASSIGLAFGELFF. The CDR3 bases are TGTGCCAGTAGTATAGGACTAGCGTTCGGGGAGCTGTTTTTT.

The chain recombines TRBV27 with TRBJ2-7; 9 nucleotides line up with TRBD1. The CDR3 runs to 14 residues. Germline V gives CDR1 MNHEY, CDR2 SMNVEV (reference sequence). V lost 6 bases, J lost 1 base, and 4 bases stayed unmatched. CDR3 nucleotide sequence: TGTGCCAGCAGCCACGGACAGGGGTCCTACGAGCAGTACTTC. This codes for CASSHGQGSYEQYF.

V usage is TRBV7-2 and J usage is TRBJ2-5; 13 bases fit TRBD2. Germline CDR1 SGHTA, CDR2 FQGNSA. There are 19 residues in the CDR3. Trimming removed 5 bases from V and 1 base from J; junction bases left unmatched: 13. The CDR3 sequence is CASSRVGVLAGGVQETQYF. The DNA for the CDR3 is TGTGCCAGCAGCCGGGTTGGGGTACTAGCGGGAGGGGTCCAAGAGACCCAGTACTTC.

The CDR3 loop is CASSIDRDYGYTF. The CDR3, as DNA: TGTGCCAGCAGCATTGACAGGGACTATGGCTACACCTTC. This chain uses TRBV2 with TRBJ1-2, with 7 nucleotides matching TRBD1. The CDR3 runs 13 residues. Per the germline V gene, CDR1 is SNHLY and CDR2 is FYNNEI. J gave up 3 bases and V 6 bases, and 4 bases lay outside the gene matches. Full variable domain (missing parts from reference TRBV2 and TRBJ1-2): EPEVTQTPSHQVTQMGQEVILRCVPISNHLYFYWYRQILGQKVEFLVSFYNNEISEKSEIFDDQFSVERPDGSNFTLKIRSTKLEDSAMYFCASSIDRDYGYTFGSGTRLTVV.

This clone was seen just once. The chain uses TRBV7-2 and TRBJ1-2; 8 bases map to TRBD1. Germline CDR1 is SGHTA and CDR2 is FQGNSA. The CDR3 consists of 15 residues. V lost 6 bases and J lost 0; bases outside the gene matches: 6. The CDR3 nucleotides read TGTGCCAGCAGACATGACAGGGGCGCTAACTATGGCTACACCTTC. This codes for CASRHDRGANYGYTF. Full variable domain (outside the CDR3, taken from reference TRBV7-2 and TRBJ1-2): GAGVSQSPSNKVTEKGKDVELRCDPISGHTALYWYRQSLGQGLEFLIYFQGNSAPDKSGLPSDRFSAERTGGSVSTLTIQRTQQEDSAVYLCASRHDRGANYGYTFGSGTRLTVV.

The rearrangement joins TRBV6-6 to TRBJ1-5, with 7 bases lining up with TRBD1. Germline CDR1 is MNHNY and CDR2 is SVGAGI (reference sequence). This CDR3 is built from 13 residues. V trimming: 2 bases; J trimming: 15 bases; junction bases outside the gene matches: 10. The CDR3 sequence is CASSYDKQGIRHF. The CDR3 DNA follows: TGTGCCAGCAGTTACGACAAACAGGGGATTCGGCATTTT.

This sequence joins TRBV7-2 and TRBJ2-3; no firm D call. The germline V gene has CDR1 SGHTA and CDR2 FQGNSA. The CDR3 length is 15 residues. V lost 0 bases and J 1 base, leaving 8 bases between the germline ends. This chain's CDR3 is CASSLAAMGTDTQYF. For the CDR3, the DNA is TGTGCCAGCAGCTTAGCGGCCATGGGCACAGATACGCAGTATTTT.

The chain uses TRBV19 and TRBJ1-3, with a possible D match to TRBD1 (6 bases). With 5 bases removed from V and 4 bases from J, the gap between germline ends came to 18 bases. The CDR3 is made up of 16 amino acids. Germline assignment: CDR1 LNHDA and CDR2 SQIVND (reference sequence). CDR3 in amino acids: CASSVTGYVSGNTIYF. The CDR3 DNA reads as TGTGCCAGTAGTGTCACAGGGTATGTTTCGGGAAACACCATATATTTT.

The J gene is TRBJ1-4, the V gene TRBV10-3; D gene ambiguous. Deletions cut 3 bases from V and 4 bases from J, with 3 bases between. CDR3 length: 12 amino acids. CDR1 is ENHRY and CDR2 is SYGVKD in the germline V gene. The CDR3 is CAISDSNEKLFF. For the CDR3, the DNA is TGTGCCATCAGTGACAGTAATGAAAAACTGTTTTTT.

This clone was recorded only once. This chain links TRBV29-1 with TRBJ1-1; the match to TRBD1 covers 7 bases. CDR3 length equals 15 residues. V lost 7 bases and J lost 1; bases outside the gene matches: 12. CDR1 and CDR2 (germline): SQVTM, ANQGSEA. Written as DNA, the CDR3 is TGCAGCGCCTCGGGACAGTTAGTGGAGAACACTGAAGCTTTCTTT. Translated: CSASGQLVENTEAFF.

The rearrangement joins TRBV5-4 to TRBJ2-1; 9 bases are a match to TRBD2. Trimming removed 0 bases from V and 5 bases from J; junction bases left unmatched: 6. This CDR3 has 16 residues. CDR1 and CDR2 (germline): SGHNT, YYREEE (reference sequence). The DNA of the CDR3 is TGTGCCAGCAGCTTGGCATTGGGACTAGCACACAATGAGCAGTTCTTC. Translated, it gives CASSLALGLAHNEQFF.

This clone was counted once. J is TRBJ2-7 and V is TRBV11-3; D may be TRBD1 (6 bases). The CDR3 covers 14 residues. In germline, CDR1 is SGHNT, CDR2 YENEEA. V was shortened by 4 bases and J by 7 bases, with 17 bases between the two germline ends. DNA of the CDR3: TGTGCCAGCAGCTCTCGGGCAGGGGACGAGGAGCAGTACTTC. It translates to CASSSRAGDEEQYF.

The CDR3 region is CASSLVLRGYHNEQFF. The CDR3 nucleotides read TGTGCCAGCAGCTTAGTGCTGCGGGGGTACCACAATGAGCAGTTCTTC. The gene calls are TRBV11-2 and TRBJ2-1, with 7 bases identical to TRBD2. Germline V lookup: CDR1 SGHAT, CDR2 FQNNGV. The J segment lost 5 bases and the V segment lost 1 base, leaving 8 bases of the junction unmatched. CDR3 length equals 16 residues.

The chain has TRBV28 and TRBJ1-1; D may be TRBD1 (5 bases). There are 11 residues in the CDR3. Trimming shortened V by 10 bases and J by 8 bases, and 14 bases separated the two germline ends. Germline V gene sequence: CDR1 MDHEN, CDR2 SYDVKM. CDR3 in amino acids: CATDRGDEAFF. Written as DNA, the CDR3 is TGTGCCACCGACCGGGGGGACGAAGCTTTCTTT.